The rows below give T cell receptor beta chains drawn from one sample of a study of T cells in Graves' hyperthyroidism and ophthalmopathy. In TCRdb, the multiplex PCR reads were re-called with MiXCR into one record per CDR3 protein. The table lists more than 300,000 distinct CDR3 sequences, about 15% of them singletons. The specimen was blood. These receptors were collected from a woman in her thirties with Graves' hyperthyroidism. Both conserved end residues are part of each CDR3. D genes are given only for firm matches. Part of the rows lack a size; the others show once, few, many or a class for expanded clones.

DNA	CDR3	size	J	D	V
TGTGCCAGCAGCTTGGAACTAGCGGGAGACCCCTACGAGCAGTACTTC	CASSLELAGDPYEQYF	many	TRBJ2-7	TRBD2	TRBV7-9
TGCAGTGCTAGTGCAAGGACAGGGAGTTACGAGCAGTACTTC	CSASARTGSYEQYF	-	TRBJ2-7	TRBD1	TRBV20-1
TGTGCCAGCAGTTTAGGAGGGGGGCGAGAGACCCAGTACTTC	CASSLGGGRETQYF	-	TRBJ2-5	-	TRBV12-3/TRBV12-4
TGTGCCAGCAGCGAGACTAGCGGTCTCTACGAGCAGTACTTC	CASSETSGLYEQYF	many	TRBJ2-7	TRBD2	TRBV2
TGCAGTGCTAGGTCCCCGGGACTAGCGGAGATCACCGGGGAGCTGTTTTTT	CSARSPGLAEITGELFF	-	TRBJ2-2	TRBD2	TRBV20-1
TGCAGCGTTGTTCGAGAGGGATTAGCGGGAGGTATTCAGTACTTC	CSVVREGLAGGIQYF	-	TRBJ2-4	TRBD2	TRBV29-1
TGTGCCAGCAACGACGGAGCCCAAGAGACCCAGTACTTC	CASNDGAQETQYF	many	TRBJ2-5	-	TRBV6-2/TRBV6-3
TGTGCCAGCAGCTTTGGACAGGCTAATGAGCAGTTCTTC	CASSFGQANEQFF	-	TRBJ2-1	TRBD1	TRBV5-6
TGTGCCAGTAGTACCCTAGGGGAGGGGCCCGGGGAGCTGTTTTTT	CASSTLGEGPGELFF	few	TRBJ2-2	TRBD2	TRBV19
TGTGCCAGCAGTCCGACAGGAGGCAACGTCCTGACTTTC	CASSPTGGNVLTF	-	TRBJ2-6	-	TRBV6-1
TGTGCCTGGAGACGGACTCGAGATTCACCCCTCCACTTT	CAWRRTRDSPLHF	-	TRBJ1-6	-	TRBV30
TGTGCCAGCGGAGACTCGGGACAGGGGGCCGGGGAGCTGTTTTTT	CASGDSGQGAGELFF	many	TRBJ2-2	TRBD1	TRBV27
TGTGCCAACAGCCGCGGACAGGGGGTCGGTTCACCCCTCCACTTT	CANSRGQGVGSPLHF	few	TRBJ1-6	TRBD1	TRBV7-2
TGTGCCAGCAGCTATGCACTTTCTGACACTGAAGCTTTCTTT	CASSYALSDTEAFF	-	TRBJ1-1	-	TRBV3-1
TGTGCCAGCAGCTCCCCTACCCCGTTAGGTTCCGTTGAGCAGTTCTTC	CASSSPTPLGSVEQFF	many	TRBJ2-1	-	TRBV11-3
TGCAGTGCTAGTGGGACTAGCGGGAGGGCCGTGGAAGGTGAGCAGTTCTTC	CSASGTSGRAVEGEQFF	many	TRBJ2-1	TRBD2	TRBV20-1
TGCAGTGCGGGCAGGGGTAGCCTCGCTGAAGCTTTCTTT	CSAGRGSLAEAFF	many	TRBJ1-1	-	TRBV20-1
TGCAGTGCTTATCCGGGGGTCAATCAGCCCCAGCATTTT	CSAYPGVNQPQHF	many	TRBJ1-5	-	TRBV20-1
TGCAGTGCTAAGGGACTAGCGTCCTACAATGAGCAGTTCTTC	CSAKGLASYNEQFF	-	TRBJ2-1	TRBD2	TRBV20-1
TGTGTCAGCAGTTTATGGCAGGGGGCTTACGAGCAGTACTTC	CVSSLWQGAYEQYF	-	TRBJ2-7	TRBD1	TRBV27
TGTGCCAGCAGCTCAGGACAGAAGGCCTACGAGCAGTACTTC	CASSSGQKAYEQYF	few	TRBJ2-7	-	TRBV7-9
TGTGCCATCAGCCCGGGACTAGCGTCCTCCGAGCAGTACTTC	CAISPGLASSEQYF	-	TRBJ2-7	TRBD2	TRBV10-3
TGTGCCAGCAGCTTAGGGCACACTGGAAACACCATATATTTT	CASSLGHTGNTIYF	few	TRBJ1-3	-	TRBV13
TGTGCCTGGAGTTCGGGGGGCTATGAGCAGTTCTTC	CAWSSGGYEQFF	many	TRBJ2-1	-	TRBV30
TGCGCCAGCACCGCGCAAACAGGGTCCGAGACCCAGTACTTC	CASTAQTGSETQYF	-	TRBJ2-5	-	TRBV5-1
TGTGCCAGTCCGGGACCGGGAATATTCTCTGGAAACACCATATATTTT	CASPGPGIFSGNTIYF	-	TRBJ1-3	-	TRBV19
TGTGCCAGCAGTTACTCGAAGCCGGGCTTCTACGAGCAGTACTTC	CASSYSKPGFYEQYF	-	TRBJ2-7	-	TRBV6-2/TRBV6-3
TGCAGCGTGATGACTAGCACAGATACGCAGTATTTT	CSVMTSTDTQYF	many	TRBJ2-3	-	TRBV29-1
TGTGCCAGCAGGCTCAGCGTGAGGACCTACAATGAGCAGTTCTTC	CASRLSVRTYNEQFF	-	TRBJ2-1	-	TRBV12-3/TRBV12-4
TGTGCCAGCAGCTGGGGACTGCTCACCGGGGAGCTGTTTTTT	CASSWGLLTGELFF	many	TRBJ2-2	-	TRBV5-6
TGCAGCGTTGAAGAGGGTAGCGGGAGGATAGATACGCAGTATTTT	CSVEEGSGRIDTQYF	few	TRBJ2-3	TRBD2	TRBV29-1
TGCAGTGCTACTAGCGGGAGTTTCAATGAGCAGTTCTTC	CSATSGSFNEQFF	-	TRBJ2-1	TRBD2	TRBV20-1
TGTGCCAGCAGCACCGTGATAAAGGGTAGCACAGATACGCAGTATTTT	CASSTVIKGSTDTQYF	-	TRBJ2-3	-	TRBV9
TGTGCCAGCAGTTTAACAGGTGCCTATGGCTACACCTTC	CASSLTGAYGYTF	many	TRBJ1-2	-	TRBV7-2
TGTGCCAGCAGCTTAGATGGTGCCGGGGAGCTGTTTTTT	CASSLDGAGELFF	many	TRBJ2-2	-	TRBV11-2
TGTGCCAGCAGTTTAGGTCTTGGGGGGCTTGGCAATCAGCCCCAGCATTTT	CASSLGLGGLGNQPQHF	many	TRBJ1-5	-	TRBV28
TGTGCCAGCAGCGAAGCCTCTAGTCGTCGGTACTTC	CASSEASSRRYF	few	TRBJ2-5	-	TRBV5-8
TGTGCCAGCAGGGGGCCCCGACAGGGCATAGTCAATCAGCCCCAGCATTTT	CASRGPRQGIVNQPQHF	-	TRBJ1-5	TRBD1	TRBV6-1